Each of the 6 T cell receptor beta chains below was sequenced from the same sample in a study of blood T cells in healthy people across ages (dated by TCRdb to about 2015). The receptor library was made with 5' RACE. The data were produced on an Illumina HiSeq 2500. A second PCR of roughly 7 to 12 cycles was run with a J-beta primer mix and a sample-barcoded 5' primer. Using fastp trimming at Q25 and MiXCR clonotype assembly, TCRdb reanalyzed the public sequencing data and kept in-frame beta chains. Each CDR3 protein appears once, grouped with its most common genes and DNA. The sample profile shows around 1.5 million distinct CDR3 sequences; about 31% of them were found once. Roughly 10% of the sample comes from the top ten. The sequencing sample was made of blood. The receptors come from a woman aged 30 to 39 in good health.

The table lists this clonotype with a few counts. Sequence at one end of the junction differs from germline and may be a read error. The rearrangement joins TRBV7-2 to TRBJ2-1; D not certain. This CDR3 contains 14 residues. The germline V gene has CDR1 SGHTA and CDR2 FQGNSA. The CDR3 region has the DNA TGTGCCAGCAGCTCCTCGGGTCCCTACAATGCGCAGTTCTTC. Its translation is CASSSSGPYNAQFF.

This chain joins TRBV5-1 and TRBJ2-6; a possible D gene is TRBD1 (6 bases). Per the germline V gene, CDR1 is SGHRS and CDR2 is YFSETQ. Trimming cost V 1 base and J 3 bases, with 8 bases left between them. The CDR3 covers 15 residues. In DNA, the CDR3 is TGCGCCAGCAGCTTGCAGGGGAATGGGGCCAACGTCCTGACTTTC. This translates into CASSLQGNGANVLTF.

The chain recombines TRBV20-1 with TRBJ1-6; a weak D match, TRBD1 (6 bases). The CDR3 runs to 15 residues. Germline V CDR1 and CDR2: DFQATT, SNEGSKA (reference sequence). Trimming shortened V by 3 bases and J by 7 bases, and 16 bases separated the two germline ends. CDR3 nucleotides: TGCAGTGCTAGCAGACAGGAGAGGACCAATTCACCCCTCCACTTT. Its protein product is CSASRQERTNSPLHF.

The chain links TRBV12-3 or TRBV12-4 to TRBJ1-5; D is undetermined. CDR3 length equals 13 residues. V was trimmed by 2 bases and J by 9 bases, leaving 11 bases between them. The DNA of the CDR3 is TGTGCCAGCAGTTTATTGGGAGACGCGCCCCAGCATTTT. This gives the protein CASSLLGDAPQHF.

This chain links TRBV27 with TRBJ2-5, with 8 bases that match TRBD1. Germline values: CDR1 MNHEY, CDR2 SMNVEV (reference sequence). V lost 5 bases and J lost 2; bases outside the gene matches: 10. This CDR3 spans 16 amino acids. DNA for the CDR3: TGTGCCAGCAGTCCTCACCGGGACAGGAATCAAGAGACCCAGTACTTC. Amino acids: CASSPHRDRNQETQYF.

A few counts support this clonotype. The V gene is TRBV5-1, the J gene TRBJ2-3; D gene uncertain. V lost 3 bases and J 1 base, leaving 12 bases between the germline ends. This CDR3 is 15 amino acids long. Germline assignment: CDR1 SGHRS and CDR2 YFSETQ. The CDR3 spells CASSWFLDGTDTQYF. CDR3 coding DNA: TGCGCCAGCAGCTGGTTCCTCGATGGCACAGATACGCAGTATTTT.